Presented here are 16 T cell receptor beta chains from one specimen sequenced in a study of blood T cell repertoires in COVID-19. Clones were read by immunoSEQ multiplex PCR, and TCRdb kept only the in-frame ones, dropping some. The sample records over 40,000 clones, 90% to 95% being singletons. Sequencing was done on a sample of peripheral blood. Every receptor here comes from a woman aged 80 or over with acute or convalescent COVID-19.

This sequence joins TRBV4-1 and TRBJ1-3; no reliable D call. This CDR3 region has 15 residues. The V end lost 0 bases, the J end lost 0 bases, and 6 bases lay between the germline ends. CDR1 is MGHRA and CDR2 is YSYEKL in the germline V gene. The CDR3 protein is CASSQDSYSGNTIYF. As DNA, the CDR3 is TGCGCCAGCAGCCAAGATTCGTACTCTGGAAACACCATATATTTT.

V gene TRBV2 combines with J gene TRBJ2-5; 12 bases match TRBD2. Germline assignment: CDR1 SNHLY and CDR2 FYNNEI. The CDR3 consists of 15 residues. V shed 2 bases, J shed 4 bases, and the junction held 2 bases outside the gene matches. This CDR3 is CASSERGLAGETQYF. CDR3 bases: TGTGCCAGCAGTGAACGGGGACTAGCGGGAGAGACCCAGTACTTC.

The rearrangement joins TRBV7-2 to TRBJ1-1; D is perhaps TRBD1 (6 bases). The germline CDR1 and CDR2 sequences are SGHTA and FQGNSA. This CDR3 region has 15 residues. Trimming took 4 bases from V and 1 from J, leaving 13 bases between them. This CDR3 reads CASSSRGGPNTEAFF. Written as DNA, the CDR3 is TGTGCCAGCAGCTCCAGGGGTGGTCCGAACACTGAAGCTTTCTTT. The full variable domain, its missing parts supplied by reference TRBV7-2 and TRBJ1-1, is GAGVSQSPSNKVTEKGKDVELRCDPISGHTALYWYRQSLGQGLEFLIYFQGNSAPDKSGLPSDRFSAERTGGSVSTLTIQRTQQEDSAVYLCASSSRGGPNTEAFFGQGTRLTVV.

The chain links TRBV4-2 to TRBJ2-3, with 8 positions matching TRBD2. Unmatched junction bases numbered 3, after V lost 1 base and J lost 3 bases. The V gene's germline CDR1 is LGHNA and CDR2 YNFKEQ. The CDR3 totals 15 residues. In DNA form, the CDR3 reads TGTGCCAGCAGCCAAGGTGCGGGAGGAACAGATACGCAGTATTTT. Translated: CASSQGAGGTDTQYF.

The chain carries TRBV3-1 (or the pseudogene TRBV3-2) and TRBJ1-2, with D possibly being TRBD1 (5 bases). Trimming cost V 4 bases and J 8 bases, with 14 bases left between them. The CDR3 totals 13 residues. The germline CDR1 and CDR2 sequences are LGHDT and YNNKEL (reference sequence). Written as DNA, the CDR3 is TGTGCCAGCAGCCCTTGGACGGAGGGGGGCTACACCTTC. Protein sequence: CASSPWTEGGYTF.

This clone was detected only a few times. The CDR3 nucleotides read TGCGCCAGCAGCTTCATGACTAGCGGGAGCTCCTACGAGCAGTACTTC. Residues: CASSFMTSGSSYEQYF. The chain recombines TRBV5-1 with TRBJ2-7, with 12 bases that match TRBD2. The germline V gene encodes CDR1 SGHRS and CDR2 YFSETQ. Trimming removed 2 bases from V and 0 bases from J; junction bases left unmatched: 3. The CDR3 extends over 16 amino acids.

This clone occurred once. The V gene is TRBV21-1, the J gene TRBJ1-1; the table's D call of TRBD1 was not tested on the DNA. TRBV21-1 is flagged as a pseudogene. This CDR3 region has 15 residues. Written as DNA, the CDR3 is TGTGCCAGCAGTTTACCGGGACACCCGAACACTGAAGCTTTCTTT. Protein: CASSLPGHPNTEAFF.

This chain links TRBV10-3 with TRBJ1-1, with D hard to call. Trimming took off 8 bases at V and 7 bases at J, with 11 bases between the two ends. The V gene's germline CDR1 is ENHRY and CDR2 SYGVKD. This CDR3 has 11 residues. The CDR3 region has the DNA TGTGCCATCGGCGGTAACGGTGAAGCTTTCTTT. Its protein product is CAIGGNGEAFF.

This chain's CDR3 is CASSLGWSSEAFF. Here the CDR3 DNA reads TGTGCCAGCAGCTTAGGATGGAGTTCTGAAGCTTTCTTT. This rearrangement joins TRBV11-2 to TRBJ1-1; D is uncertain. The CDR3 contains 13 residues. Germline values: CDR1 SGHAT, CDR2 FQNNGV. V was cut by 1 base and J by 6 bases, with 9 bases left in between.

V and J are TRBV12-3 or TRBV12-4 and TRBJ1-2; D perhaps matches TRBD1 (6 bases). Trimming cost V 7 bases and J 7 bases, with 13 bases left between them. The CDR3 has 12 amino acids. The CDR3 region has the DNA TGTGCCAGCACCCAGGGGTCGGGTGGCTACACCTTC. As protein: CASTQGSGGYTF.

The chain couples TRBV24-1 to TRBJ2-1, with 11 nucleotides matching TRBD1. The germline V gene encodes CDR1 KGHDR and CDR2 SFDVKD. V shed 3 bases, J shed 7 bases, and the junction held 4 bases outside the gene matches. CDR3 length: 15 amino acids. CDR3 in DNA: TGTGCCACCAGTGATGCGGGACAGGGGGGTAATGAGCAGTTCTTC. It yields the protein CATSDAGQGGNEQFF.

A single count supports this clone. The chain has TRBV2 and TRBJ2-7; D possibly corresponds to TRBD1 (6 bases). Per germline, CDR1 SNHLY and CDR2 FYNNEI. The CDR3 sequence is 16 residues long. V lost 6 bases and J 5 bases, leaving 23 bases between the germline ends. CDR3: CASRPFGWGRRDEQYF. The DNA of the CDR3 is TGTGCCAGCAGACCTTTTGGGTGGGGGCGTAGGGACGAGCAGTACTTC.

V is TRBV5-1 and J is TRBJ2-1; 10 bases are a match to TRBD2. Losses at the gene ends were 6 bases for V and 7 bases for J; bases not matched to a gene: 10. The CDR3 totals 15 residues. Looked up from germline, CDR1 is SGHRS and CDR2 is YFSETQ. In DNA, the CDR3 is TGCGCCAGCAAGAGCGGGAGGGCCAGCGGGAATGAGCAGTTCTTC. Residues: CASKSGRASGNEQFF.

The V gene is TRBV6-2 or TRBV6-3, the J gene TRBJ2-1; 9 bases fit TRBD2. This CDR3 has 19 residues. Germline V gene lookup returns CDR1 MNHEY and CDR2 SVGEGT. With 3 bases clipped from V and 1 base from J, the junction kept 13 bases outside the gene matches. This chain's CDR3 is CASSYEAGGPPRSYNEQFF. The CDR3 nucleotides are TGTGCCAGCAGTTATGAGGCGGGAGGGCCCCCTAGGTCCTACAATGAGCAGTTCTTC.

The chain couples TRBV2 to TRBJ2-4, with 10 positions matching TRBD1. The CDR3 spans 16 residues. The trim removed 6 bases at V and 0 bases at J, leaving 5 bases unmatched. Germline values: CDR1 SNHLY, CDR2 FYNNEI. The CDR3 spells CASSLDRGLAKNIQYF. DNA for the CDR3: TGTGCCAGCAGCCTAGACAGGGGGCTAGCCAAAAACATTCAGTACTTC.

The rearrangement links TRBV28 to TRBJ2-7, with 7 bases fitting TRBD2. This CDR3 has 13 amino acids. V shed 10 bases, J shed 3 bases, and the junction held 9 bases outside the gene matches. CDR1 and CDR2 from the germline V gene are MDHEN and SYDVKM. CDR3 bases: TGTGCCACATGGGGAGGGAGGATCTACGAGCAGTACTTC. Translation: CATWGGRIYEQYF.